This T cell receptor (beta chain) was found in a study of CD8 T cells in Susac syndrome. Looking at the study overall: Among the sequenced Susac syndrome patients, roughly 6 had active disease while roughly eight were in remission.

CDR3 length: 13 amino acids. Germline V CDR1 and CDR2: KGHSH, LQKENI. The germline V and J ends were trimmed by 5 bases and 8 bases, with 13 bases remaining between them. Reverse transcription of roughly 0.5 to 1 ug RNA used random hexamers. TCRdb independently ran MiXCR on the immunoSEQ multiplex PCR reads; one entry per CDR3 protein. The sample carries 95,000 to 150,000 distinct CDR3 sequences, just over 95% recorded once. V gene TRBV18 combines with J gene TRBJ2-1, with D unclear. Input material: CD4+ T cells from PBMCs. The TCR originated in a human donor with Susac syndrome. The CDR3 nucleotides are TGTGCCAGCTCAGCCAACCCATCCGATGAGCAGTTCTTC. It codes for CASSANPSDEQFF.